This TCR beta chain was sequenced in a study of blood T cell repertoires in COVID-19. Study at large: T cells, B-cell-depleted T cells, or PBMCs provided the cDNA or gDNA that served as material.

Libraries were prepared by immunoSEQ multiplex PCR; TCRdb keeps only in-frame clonotypes and omits some of them. This table has some 200,000 clones, 87% appearing once. The CDR3 runs to 15 residues. Trimming removed 1 base from V and 5 bases from J, with 11 bases in between. Per the germline V gene, CDR1 is SGHVS and CDR2 is FQNEAQ. The specimen sequenced was peripheral blood. The genes are TRBV7-8 and TRBJ1-4; D possibly corresponds to TRBD1 (5 bases). The sequence came from a man aged 35 to 55 with active or convalescent COVID-19. Here the CDR3 reads CASSLDLGGNEKLFF. The CDR3, as DNA: TGTGCCAGCAGCTTAGACCTCGGGGGAAATGAAAAACTGTTTTTT.